This TCR beta chain was profiled in a study of cytomegalovirus exposure and HLA in healthy donors. V was pared by 2 bases and J by 1 base, with 9 bases between. The CDR3 length is 15 residues. Germline assignment: CDR1 SEHNR and CDR2 FQNEAQ (reference sequence). Primers for the PCR totalled 60 Vbeta and 13 Jbeta. Sequenced by immunoSEQ multiplex PCR; TCRdb stores in-frame clones only, minus some. Here the sample spans approximately 140,000 clones, approximately 83% being singletons. The genes are TRBV7-9 and TRBJ1-3; possible D gene TRBD1, 5 bases. The specimen sequenced was PBMCs. The TCR sequence derives from a girl aged 2-10 years in good health and CMV-seronegative. The CDR3 is CASSLQGGSGNTIYF. The DNA for the CDR3 is TGTGCCAGCAGCTTACAGGGAGGATCTGGAAACACCATATATTTT.